Listed here are 31 T cell receptor beta chains from one sample, sequenced in a study of tumor-infiltrating lymphocytes in oesophageal squamous cell carcinoma. TCRdb analysed the PCR reads with MiXCR anew, one entry per CDR3 protein. This table has 9,000 to 13,000 distinct CDR3 sequences, 50% to 65% appearing once. The sequenced sample consisted of esophageal tumor tissue. The source is a male donor with esophageal squamous cell carcinoma.

This clonotype was recorded a few times. J is TRBJ2-5 and V is TRBV7-2; TRBD1 matches at 7 bases. Matching the DNA end better, TRBJ2-1 makes the J call doubtful. Germline-derived CDR1 and CDR2 are SGHTA and FQGNSA. The CDR3 covers 13 residues. The DNA for the CDR3 is TGTGCCAGCAGCTGGGGACAGACAAATGAGCAGTTCTTC. Its protein product is CASSWGQTNEQFF.

This clonotype is labeled as large. The chain couples TRBV7-6 to TRBJ2-5, with D possibly being TRBD2 (5 bases). Trimming shortened V by 1 base and J by 1 base, and 16 bases separated the two germline ends. The length of the CDR3 is 17 residues. Per the germline V gene, CDR1 is SGHVS and CDR2 is FNYEAQ. CDR3 DNA sequence: TGTGCCAGCAGCTTAGTTGGTCCTAGCCCAGGCCAAGAGACCCAGTACTTC. Its protein is CASSLVGPSPGQETQYF.

The chain couples TRBV7-6 to TRBJ2-6; no firm D call. The CDR3 runs to 15 residues. Germline assignment: CDR1 SGHVS and CDR2 FNYEAQ. The ends were cut back, 5 bases at V and 0 bases at J, with 8 bases in the middle. The CDR3 region is CASSTVFSGANVLTF. The CDR3 DNA is TGTGCCAGCAGCACAGTGTTCTCTGGGGCCAACGTCCTGACTTTC. Drawing the rest from reference TRBV7-6 and TRBJ2-6, the complete variable domain is GAGVSQSPRYKVTKRGQDVALRCDPISGHVSLYWYRQALGQGPEFLTYFNYEAQQDKSGLPNDRFSAERPEGSISTLTIQRTEQRDSAMYRCASSTVFSGANVLTFGAGSRLTVL.

The chain is built from TRBV5-4 and TRBJ2-7; 7 nucleotides match TRBD1. The germline CDR1 and CDR2 sequences are SGHNT and YYREEE (reference sequence). This CDR3 is built from 13 residues. V was pared by 4 bases and J by 3 bases, with 4 bases of the junction left unmatched. The DNA for the CDR3 is TGTGCCAGCAGCCCCGGACAGGTCTACGAGCAGTACTTC. It encodes CASSPGQVYEQYF. Full variable domain (remainder filled in from reference TRBV5-4 and TRBJ2-7): ETGVTQSPTHLIKTRGQQVTLRCSSQSGHNTVSWYQQALGQGPQFIFQYYREEENGRGNFPPRFSGLQFPNYSSELNVNALELDDSALYLCASSPGQVYEQYFGPGTRLTVT.

Relative to its sample, this clonotype is medium-sized. Being one base from a much bigger clone, this may be a read error. V and J are TRBV7-2 and TRBJ2-7; the D gene is possibly TRBD1 (5 bases). The CDR3 consists of 14 residues. V lost 5 bases, J lost 9 bases, and 20 bases lay in between. The germline V gene encodes CDR1 SGHTA and CDR2 FQGNSA. CDR3 loop: CASSVGQITHRQYF. CDR3 coding DNA: TGTGCCAGCAGCGTAGGACAAATAACCCACCGGCAGTACTTC.

The chain combines TRBV7-6 with TRBJ2-7, with a tentative D call TRBD2 (6 bases). Germline loops: CDR1 SGHVS, CDR2 FNYEAQ. V lost 5 bases, J lost 7 bases, and 15 bases lay in between. The length of the CDR3 is 13 residues. This CDR3 is CASSRRDYNEQYF. For the CDR3, the DNA is TGTGCCAGCAGCAGGCGGGATTACAATGAGCAGTACTTC.

The rearrangement joins TRBV7-2 to TRBJ2-1, with D maybe TRBD2 (6 bases). Judging by the DNA end, TRBJ2-7 fits better; the J call may be wrong. This CDR3 has 16 residues. The germline gives CDR1 SGHTA, CDR2 FQGNSA. CDR3 region: CASSLAGGASYNEQYF. CDR3 coding DNA: TGTGCCAGCAGCTTAGCTGGAGGGGCCTCCTACAATGAGCAGTACTTC.

The chain has TRBV28 and TRBJ1-2; D might be TRBD1 (6 bases). Germline V gene lookup returns CDR1 MDHEN and CDR2 SYDVKM. Trimming took off 6 bases at V and 4 bases at J, with 21 bases between the two ends. The CDR3 length is 16 residues. CDR3 region: CASRIGGGGEGYGYTF. Here the CDR3 DNA reads TGTGCCAGCAGGATCGGAGGGGGGGGCGAGGGCTATGGCTACACCTTC.

A remark on this clonotype: A much bigger clone sits one base away, suggesting this may be a read error. Lacking the conserved final phenylalanine or tryptophan, this CDR3 likely reflects a read error. V usage is TRBV7-3 and J usage is TRBJ2-1, with TRBD1 identical over 7 bases. Looked up from germline, CDR1 is SGHTA and CDR2 is FQGTGA. This CDR3 is built from 14 residues. V lost 0 bases, J lost 7 bases, and 3 bases stayed unmatched. Written as DNA, the CDR3 is TGTGCCAGCAGCTTAACCCAGGGGGAAAATGAGCAGTTCTTA. Translated: CASSLTQGENEQFL.

The chain links TRBV7-8 to TRBJ1-5, with a weak D call TRBD1 (5 bases). CDR1 and CDR2 from the germline V gene are SGHVS and FQNEAQ. The CDR3 spans 14 residues. Deletions cut 5 bases from V and 4 bases from J, with 12 bases between. CDR3 in amino acids: CASSLGTFNQPQHF. Written as DNA, the CDR3 is TGTGCCAGCAGCCTAGGGACCTTTAATCAGCCCCAGCATTTT.

A few counts support this clonotype. The V gene is TRBV10-3, the J gene TRBJ1-6; D is possibly TRBD1 (6 bases). The germline CDR1 and CDR2 sequences are ENHRY and SYGVKD. Trimming took 6 bases from V and 10 from J, leaving 16 bases between them. The CDR3 is 14 amino acids. The CDR3 sequence is CAIRNREVASPLHF. The CDR3 region has the DNA TGTGCCATCAGAAACAGGGAAGTTGCCTCACCCCTCCACTTT.

This clonotype was counted ten times or more. The gene calls are TRBV7-2 and TRBJ1-1, with a weak D call TRBD1 (6 bases). Germline V gives CDR1 SGHTA, CDR2 FQGNSA. CDR3 size: 16 residues. Trimming left V 3 bases short and J 1 base short, with 15 bases between. The DNA of the CDR3 is TGTGCCAGCAGCTTGCGAATCCAGGGGACGAACACTGAAGCTTTCTTT. This sequence encodes CASSLRIQGTNTEAFF.

This clonotype is classed as large. The gene calls are TRBV12-5 and TRBJ2-5; 9 bases map to TRBD2. This CDR3 spans 15 amino acids. Germline-derived CDR1 and CDR2 are LGHNT and FRNRAP. After removal of 3 bases from V and 0 bases from J, the junction contained 2 bases not matched to a gene. The CDR3, as DNA: TGTGCTAGTGGTTTCGGACTAGCGTACCAAGAGACCCAGTACTTC. It specifies CASGFGLAYQETQYF.

V usage is TRBV5-1 and J usage is TRBJ2-3, with a possible D match to TRBD1 (7 bases). The CDR3 loop spans 14 amino acids. Germline V lookup: CDR1 SGHRS, CDR2 YFSETQ. Between the trimmed V and J ends, which lost 1 base and 4 bases, there was a span of 10 bases. CDR3: CASSLTGEADTQYF. The CDR3 DNA is TGCGCCAGCAGCTTGACAGGGGAGGCAGATACGCAGTATTTT.

V is TRBV19 and J is TRBJ2-3; 10 bases line up with TRBD2. The J call is in doubt because the DNA end fits TRBJ2-1 better. The CDR3 length is 13 residues. Germline CDR1 and CDR2: LNHDA and SQIVND (reference sequence). CDR3 sequence: CASKASGRYEQFF. CDR3 DNA: TGTGCCAGTAAGGCTAGCGGGAGATATGAGCAGTTCTTC.

The V gene is TRBV7-8, the J gene TRBJ2-3; TRBD2 matches at 7 bases. V trimming: 5 bases; J trimming: 1 base; junction bases outside the gene matches: 9. From germline, CDR1 is SGHVS and CDR2 FQNEAQ. This CDR3 has 16 residues. This CDR3 reads CASSQSWGGGTDTQYF. CDR3 sequence (DNA): TGTGCCAGCAGCCAATCTTGGGGGGGGGGCACAGATACGCAGTATTTT.

A few counts support this clonotype. The CDR3 is CASSEASHGTKNIQYF. The CDR3 region has the DNA TGTGCCAGCAGTGAAGCCTCCCACGGCACCAAAAACATTCAGTACTTC. The chain uses TRBV6-1 and TRBJ2-4; D uncertain. The CDR3 is 16 amino acids. Trimming took 0 bases from V and 2 from J, leaving 11 bases between them. Germline CDR1 reads MNHNS; CDR2 reads SASEGT.

The chain employs TRBV7-2 and TRBJ2-5; TRBD2 matches at 10 bases. The end of the DNA fits TRBJ2-1 better, so the J call may be wrong. Germline V CDR1 and CDR2: SGHTA, FQGNSA. The CDR3 runs to 16 residues. CDR3: CASSLEPAGGWGEQFF. As DNA, the CDR3 is TGTGCCAGCAGCTTAGAGCCAGCGGGGGGGTGGGGTGAGCAGTTCTTC.

The CDR3, as DNA: TGTGCCAGCAGCCCCAGCGGGCCCCGATTCACAGATACGCAGTATTTT. Encoded protein: CASSPSGPRFTDTQYF. The chain links TRBV7-8 to TRBJ2-5; TRBD2 might be the D (6 bases). The end of the DNA fits TRBJ2-3 better, so the J call may be wrong. This CDR3 comprises 16 residues. CDR1 and CDR2 from the germline V gene are SGHVS and FQNEAQ.

The gene calls are TRBV12-3 or TRBV12-4 and TRBJ2-5; the D gene is possibly TRBD1 (6 bases). V lost 5 bases, J lost 2 bases, and 24 bases lay in between. This CDR3 comprises 18 residues. Here the CDR3 reads CASSAPGVGAPGQETQYF. The CDR3 DNA sequence: TGTGCCAGCAGTGCTCCCGGAGTGGGGGCGCCGGGGCAAGAGACCCAGTACTTC.

This clonotype was counted ten times or more. The V gene is TRBV2, the J gene TRBJ2-3, with D unclear. The CDR3 has 14 amino acids. Trimming pared 6 bases from V and 0 bases from J, leaving 10 bases between. The germline V gene encodes CDR1 SNHLY and CDR2 FYNNEI. As DNA, the CDR3 is TGTGCCAGCAGGAGAGCTCATAGCACAGATACGCAGTATTTT. This sequence encodes CASRRAHSTDTQYF.

V gene TRBV7-3 combines with J gene TRBJ2-1; 14 bases align to TRBD2. Germline lookup yields CDR1 SGHTA and CDR2 FQGTGA. The CDR3 contains 17 residues. After removal of 5 bases from V and 6 bases from J, the junction contained 9 bases not matched to a gene. The CDR3 bases are TGTGCCAGCAGCCAGACTAGCGGGAGGGCCTGGGGCAATGAGCAGTTCTTC. Its protein product is CASSQTSGRAWGNEQFF.

The CDR3 nucleotides read TGTGCCAGCAGTACCCTAGCGGGAGGACTCAATGAGCAGTTCTTC. Translation: CASSTLAGGLNEQFF. The chain combines TRBV28 with TRBJ2-5, with 11 bases that match TRBD2. With the DNA end fitting TRBJ2-1 better, the J assignment may be wrong. CDR3 size: 15 residues. CDR1 is MDHEN, CDR2 SYDVKM, per germline.

This clonotype occurred a few times. The chain recombines TRBV7-3 with TRBJ2-5, with TRBD2 as a possible D gene (5 bases). The germline V gene has CDR1 SGHTA and CDR2 FQGTGA. The germline V and J ends were trimmed by 4 bases and 13 bases, with 28 bases remaining between them. CDR3 length: 16 residues. CDR3 loop: CASSSPRGTNTGELYF. The CDR3 region has the DNA TGTGCCAGCAGCTCCCCTCGCGGCACGAACACCGGGGAGCTGTACTTC.

The chain employs TRBV7-3 and TRBJ2-3; D unclear. Germline V CDR1 and CDR2: SGHTA, FQGTGA. The CDR3 has 15 residues. The V and J ends lost 0 bases and 0 bases respectively, with 7 bases between them. The CDR3 DNA is TGTGCCAGCAGCTTAACTGAAACTAGCACAGATACGCAGTATTTT. It is translated as CASSLTETSTDTQYF.

The chain joins TRBV11-1 to TRBJ2-3; 8 bases map to TRBD2. CDR3 length: 14 amino acids. V shed 1 base and J 4 bases; nucleotides not matched to a gene: 1. The V gene's germline CDR1 is SGHAT and CDR2 FQDESV (reference sequence). CDR3: CASSLGTSSDTQYF. CDR3 in DNA: TGTGCCAGCAGCTTAGGGACTAGCTCAGATACGCAGTATTTT.

V is TRBV7-6 and J is TRBJ2-5, with D possibly matching TRBD2 (5 bases). This CDR3 is 13 amino acids long. Deletions cut 0 bases from V and 11 bases from J, with 13 bases between. From germline, CDR1 is SGHVS and CDR2 FNYEAQ. The CDR3 sequence: CASSLADGNEQYF. The CDR3, as DNA: TGTGCCAGCAGCTTAGCCGACGGGAATGAGCAGTACTTC. Full variable domain (outside the CDR3, taken from reference TRBV7-6 and TRBJ2-5): GAGVSQSPRYKVTKRGQDVALRCDPISGHVSLYWYRQALGQGPEFLTYFNYEAQQDKSGLPNDRFSAERPEGSISTLTIQRTEQRDSAMYRCASSLADGNEQYFGPGTRLLVL.

Notes on this clonotype: A single base separates this from a much larger clone, so it may be a read error. The genes are TRBV19 and TRBJ2-5; tentative D call: TRBD1 (6 bases). CDR3 length: 13 amino acids. Germline V gives CDR1 LNHDA, CDR2 SQIVND (reference sequence). Trimming stripped 1 base from V and 11 bases from J, with 14 bases between. CDR3 in amino acids: CASSIARGNEQYF. CDR3 in DNA: TGTGCCAGTAGTATAGCCAGGGGTAATGAGCAGTACTTC.

Worth noting for this clonotype: This may come from a read error, since a much larger clone is one base off. This sequence joins TRBV2 and TRBJ2-3, with a tentative D call TRBD2 (6 bases). TRBJ2-7 matches the DNA end more closely, so the J call is doubtful. Germline-derived CDR1 and CDR2 are SNHLY and FYNNEI. This CDR3 has 14 residues. This CDR3 reads CASTFGGKLNEQYF. The CDR3 DNA follows: TGTGCCAGCACCTTTGGGGGGAAACTCAATGAGCAGTACTTC.

The rearrangement links TRBV12-3 or TRBV12-4 to TRBJ2-1; 10 bases map to TRBD2. This CDR3 is 15 amino acids long. Losses at the gene ends were 5 bases for V and 5 bases for J; bases not matched to a gene: 6. The CDR3 sequence: CASSLRTSGDNEQFF. CDR3 bases: TGTGCCAGCAGTCTAAGGACTAGCGGAGACAATGAGCAGTTCTTC.

The chain carries TRBV9 and TRBJ1-1; tentative D call: TRBD1 (5 bases). V dropped 1 base and J dropped 3 bases, with 10 bases sitting between them. Germline-derived CDR1 and CDR2 are SGDLS and YYNGEE. CDR3 length: 14 amino acids. The CDR3 bases are TGTGCCAGCAGCGTAAGTCGGGGCGACACTGAAGCTTTCTTT. Its protein is CASSVSRGDTEAFF.